The entry below describes one T cell receptor (beta chain). Vbeta (60) and Jbeta (13) primers were used in the PCR. The protocol was immunoSEQ multiplex PCR, while the TCRdb copy is restricted to in-frame clones and leaves out a portion. Of roughly 140,000 clones detected, about 85% appear once; the ten largest clones hold about 2.5%. V shed 4 bases and J shed 0 bases, with 19 bases lying between them. The CDR3 length is 16 residues. The germline CDR1 and CDR2 sequences are SQVTM and ANQGSEA. These data are taken from a study of cytomegalovirus exposure and HLA in healthy donors. The sample comprised PBMCs. This chain uses TRBV29-1 with TRBJ2-7, with D possibly matching TRBD1 (5 bases). The sequence was obtained from a boy between 2 and 10 years old in good health and CMV-seronegative. Here the CDR3 reads CSVVTARTTYSYEQYF. The CDR3 nucleotides read TGCAGCGTTGTGACAGCCCGTACAACCTACTCCTACGAGCAGTACTTC.